This is a list of T cell receptor beta chains from one sample in a study of early T cells in non-severe SARS-CoV-2 infection. TCRdb called the 5' RACE reads again in MiXCR, with one record for every CDR3 protein. Of nearly 110,000 distinct CDR3 sequences listed, roughly 11% are singletons. Sequencing was carried out using whole blood. The receptors here all came from an adult who was a healthcare worker with PCR-confirmed SARS-CoV-2 infection or an uninfected control (not recorded which). CDR3s include the opening cysteine and the closing phenylalanine or tryptophan.

>TRBJ2-5|TRBV12-3/TRBV12-4
CASWSVGETQYF
>TRBJ2-4|TRBV6-6
CASSYSFGNIQYF
>TRBJ2-7|TRBV12-5
CPPQPGSRGLEQYF
>TRBJ1-4|TRBV20-1
CRARDGPQGNEKLFF
>TRBJ2-1|TRBV24-1
CATSTTIQTSGNNEQFF
>TRBJ1-4|TRBV12-3/TRBV12-4
CASSLGGINEKLFF
>TRBJ1-6|TRBV28
CASSESKGLGSYNSPLHF
>TRBJ2-1|TRBV4-2
CASSQFAVRGGNNEQFF
>TRBJ2-7|TRBV9
CAGGLADSYEQYF
>TRBJ1-2|TRBV7-9
CASSLSGLTYGYTF
>TRBJ2-5|TRBV29-1
CSGADQETQYF
>TRBJ2-2|TRBV9
CASSARQSDTGELFF
>TRBJ2-1|TRBV7-9
CASSLMGDDNEQFF
>TRBJ2-6|TRBV4-1
CASSQIPPVGANVLTF
>TRBJ2-7|TRBV12-3/TRBV12-4
CASSRQGQTYEQYF
>TRBJ1-1|TRBV2
CASTSMNTEAFF
>TRBJ2-7|TRBV5-1
CVSSLGQTYEQYF
>TRBJ2-7|TRBV28
CASSGPPGNEQYF
>TRBJ2-2|TRBV2
CASDMGQKTGELFF
>TRBJ2-3|TRBV28
CASSYPPLGAEDTQYF
>TRBJ2-3|TRBV5-1
CASSLETGGTDTQYF
>TRBJ2-1|TRBV7-2
CASSLEVLAGGPWEQFF
>TRBJ2-1|TRBV30
CAWCLGANEQFF
>TRBJ2-7|TRBV28
CASRSGPGAYF
>TRBJ2-5|TRBV5-1
CASSLAKGQETQYF
>TRBJ2-7|TRBV5-1
CASSRVAGAYEQYF
>TRBJ1-1|TRBV10-2
CASRDRGPDTEAFF
>TRBJ2-5|TRBV20-1
CSARLTFQETQYF
>TRBJ2-5|TRBV6-2/TRBV6-3
CASSMTRGETQYF
>TRBJ2-7|TRBV4-2
CASSQENLYEQYF
>TRBJ1-5|TRBV28
CASREQGGGNQPQHF